Each of the 26 T cell receptor beta chains below was sequenced from the same sample in a study of shared clonotypes between healthy human individuals. Naive CD8 cells, CD45RO-negative and positively selected for CCR7, excluded terminally differentiated effector memory CD45RA+ cells. Profiled with immunoSEQ multiplex PCR; TCRdb holds only in-frame clones, not every one. The data show about 2.2 million clones, with roughly 91% seen just once and under 2% held by the top ten. The sequencing input was naive CD8+ T cells from PBMCs. These receptors originate from a man aged 18 to 29 in good health. Some clones in this sample may be carry-over from other donors' samples.

This chain connects TRBV28 to TRBJ2-5; weak D call: TRBD2 (5 bases). This CDR3 has 13 residues. CDR1 and CDR2 (germline): MDHEN, SYDVKM. Trimming stripped 6 bases from V and 7 bases from J, with 15 bases between. In DNA form, the CDR3 reads TGTGCCAGCAGGATGCCTGGAGGCGTGACCCAGTACTTC. Its translation is CASRMPGGVTQYF.

This chain uses TRBV27 with TRBJ1-2, with a weak D call TRBD1 (5 bases). CDR1 is MNHEY, CDR2 SMNVEV, per germline (reference sequence). This CDR3 contains 12 residues. Trimming removed 5 bases at V and 6 bases at J, with 10 bases between. This CDR3 is CASSTGPHGYTF. The CDR3 nucleotides read TGTGCCAGCAGTACAGGTCCCCATGGCTACACCTTC.

The chain recombines TRBV9 with TRBJ2-1; the D is unclear. V was clipped by 0 bases and J by 6 bases, with 13 bases between them. CDR1 and CDR2 (germline): SGDLS, YYNGEE. The CDR3 extends over 15 amino acids. Written as DNA, the CDR3 is TGTGCCAGCAGCGTAGGTGTAGGATCCGGCAATGAGCAGTTCTTC. Its protein product is CASSVGVGSGNEQFF.

The chain's CDR3 is CASRVLGPPNEKLFF. CDR3 coding DNA: TGTGCCAGCAGGGTGCTGGGGCCGCCCAATGAAAAACTGTTTTTT. The rearrangement uses TRBV28 and TRBJ1-4; a weak D match, TRBD1 (5 bases). Trimming pared 6 bases from V and 5 bases from J, leaving 16 bases between. CDR3 length equals 15 residues. Germline-derived CDR1 and CDR2 are MDHEN and SYDVKM.

The V call is TRBV9, the J call TRBJ2-3; tentatively, D is TRBD2 (5 bases). From germline, CDR1 is SGDLS and CDR2 YYNGEE. The CDR3 runs 16 residues. Trimming stripped 3 bases from V and 1 base from J, with 15 bases between. The CDR3 nucleotides read TGTGCCAGCAGCGGCACTAGGTATGAGGGCACAGATACGCAGTATTTT. It codes for CASSGTRYEGTDTQYF.

The CDR3 nucleotides are TGTGCCAGCAGCCACAGCGGACAGGGGGCCCCCTACGAGCAGTACTTC. Residues: CASSHSGQGAPYEQYF. The genes are TRBV7-9 and TRBJ2-7, with 11 bases matching TRBD1. CDR3 length: 16 residues. V lost 5 bases, J lost 2 bases, and 8 bases stayed unmatched. CDR1 and CDR2 from the germline V gene are SEHNR and FQNEAQ (reference sequence).

This sequence joins TRBV27 and TRBJ2-5, with D possibly TRBD2 on 6 matching bases. This CDR3 comprises 14 residues. Trimming shortened V by 4 bases and J by 9 bases, and 18 bases separated the two germline ends. Germline CDR1 is MNHEY and CDR2 is SMNVEV (reference sequence). CDR3 in DNA: TGTGCCAGCAGTTCCCGGGACTCCTCCGGGGCCCAGTACTTC. This encodes CASSSRDSSGAQYF.

V and J are TRBV4-1 and TRBJ1-4, with D uncertain. Germline V CDR1 and CDR2: MGHRA, YSYEKL. V lost 2 bases and J 8 bases, leaving 6 bases between the germline ends. This CDR3 has 12 amino acids. CDR3 sequence (DNA): TGCGCCAGCAGCCAAATTCTCGAAAAACTGTTTTTT. This encodes CASSQILEKLFF.

The chain is built from TRBV4-3 and TRBJ2-7, with 10 bases fitting TRBD2. The CDR3 is 18 amino acids. The J segment lost 1 base and the V segment lost 0 bases, leaving 9 bases of the junction unmatched. The germline V gene has CDR1 LGHNA and CDR2 YSLEER. CDR3: CASSQDPASGSRSYEQYF. The CDR3 nucleotides read TGCGCCAGCAGCCAAGATCCGGCTAGCGGGAGTCGGTCCTACGAGCAGTACTTC.

This chain joins TRBV19 and TRBJ2-7; TRBD1 matches at 9 bases. V was clipped by 3 bases and J by 1 base; unmatched bases: 10. CDR1 is LNHDA, CDR2 SQIVND, per germline (reference sequence). This CDR3 contains 17 residues. CDR3 in amino acids: CASSIYYRTGESYEQYF. CDR3 DNA sequence: TGTGCCAGTAGTATTTATTATAGGACAGGGGAGTCCTACGAGCAGTACTTC.

This clone was recorded a few times. The chain uses TRBV29-1 and TRBJ1-1; maybe TRBD1 (5 bases). Trimming pared 6 bases from V and 1 base from J, leaving 9 bases between. This CDR3 spans 12 amino acids. Germline V gene lookup returns CDR1 SQVTM and CDR2 ANQGSEA. In nucleotides, the CDR3 is TGCAGCGTAGGAGGGGCGAACACTGAAGCTTTCTTT. Protein product: CSVGGANTEAFF.

V usage is TRBV2 and J usage is TRBJ2-2, with TRBD1 identical over 7 bases. Trimming removed 4 bases from V and 3 bases from J; junction bases left unmatched: 8. Germline assignment: CDR1 SNHLY and CDR2 FYNNEI. The CDR3 spans 16 residues. As DNA, the CDR3 is TGTGCCAGCAGTGGTCATACAGGGGCGGACACCGGGGAGCTGTTTTTT. It encodes CASSGHTGADTGELFF. Looking up the rest from reference TRBV2 and TRBJ2-2 gives the full variable domain: EPEVTQTPSHQVTQMGQEVILRCVPISNHLYFYWYRQILGQKVEFLVSFYNNEISEKSEIFDDQFSVERPDGSNFTLKIRSTKLEDSAMYFCASSGHTGADTGELFFGEGSRLTVL.

Only one count was recorded for this clone. This chain links TRBV19 with TRBJ2-1; no clear D gene. The germline V gene encodes CDR1 LNHDA and CDR2 SQIVND (reference sequence). The V end lost 3 bases, the J end lost 7 bases, and 13 bases lay between the germline ends. This CDR3 has 14 residues. The CDR3 sequence is CASSMVVVRNEQFF. The DNA for the CDR3 is TGTGCCAGTAGTATGGTGGTGGTTCGGAATGAGCAGTTCTTC.

This clone has at least ten counts. The V call is TRBV19, the J call TRBJ2-1; maybe TRBD2 (6 bases). Germline V gene lookup returns CDR1 LNHDA and CDR2 SQIVND (reference sequence). This CDR3 spans 15 amino acids. Trimming took off 4 bases at V and 3 bases at J, with 13 bases between the two ends. Written as DNA, the CDR3 is TGTGCCAGTAGTACGTTAGCGGCCAACTACAATGAGCAGTTCTTC. Protein product: CASSTLAANYNEQFF.

The V gene is TRBV29-1, the J gene TRBJ2-3; the D gene is possibly TRBD2 (6 bases). With 0 bases removed from V and 0 bases from J, the gap between germline ends came to 16 bases. The length of the CDR3 is 17 residues. Germline CDR1 is SQVTM and CDR2 is ANQGSEA. CDR3 amino acids: CSVEDLGTATSTDTQYF. The CDR3 DNA reads as TGCAGCGTTGAAGATTTAGGGACTGCAACTAGCACAGATACGCAGTATTTT.

The rearrangement uses TRBV9 and TRBJ2-7, with no clear D. The V gene's germline CDR1 is SGDLS and CDR2 YYNGEE. Trimming took off 0 bases at V and 0 bases at J, with 10 bases between the two ends. This CDR3 has 15 amino acids. The chain's CDR3 is CASSVGSQNSYEQYF. The DNA of the CDR3 is TGTGCCAGCAGCGTAGGCTCGCAGAACTCCTACGAGCAGTACTTC.

The chain recombines TRBV10-2 with TRBJ2-2, with D possibly matching TRBD2 (6 bases). Trimming took off 3 bases at V and 3 bases at J, with 11 bases between the two ends. The CDR3 is 15 residues long. The germline CDR1 and CDR2 sequences are WSHSY and SAAADI. The CDR3: CASSEIGGYTGELFF. CDR3 DNA: TGCGCCAGCAGTGAAATTGGGGGGTACACCGGGGAGCTGTTTTTT.

The rearrangement links TRBV10-3 to TRBJ2-1; a possible D gene is TRBD1 (6 bases). CDR1 is ENHRY and CDR2 is SYGVKD in the germline V gene. The length of the CDR3 is 14 residues. Trimming left V 9 bases short and J 0 bases short, with 12 bases between. The chain's CDR3 is CAMSRDNSYNEQFF. The DNA for the CDR3 is TGTGCCATGAGCCGGGACAACTCCTACAATGAGCAGTTCTTC.

The chain carries TRBV9 and TRBJ1-3; D is possibly TRBD1 (5 bases). Germline assignment: CDR1 SGDLS and CDR2 YYNGEE. The CDR3 runs 16 residues. V lost 0 bases and J 0 bases, leaving 10 bases between the germline ends. CDR3 region: CASSVEGAHSGNTIYF. The CDR3 coding sequence is TGTGCCAGCAGCGTAGAAGGGGCCCACTCTGGAAACACCATATATTTT.

The rearrangement links TRBV5-1 to TRBJ2-1; D ambiguous. The germline V gene has CDR1 SGHRS and CDR2 YFSETQ. The germline V and J ends were trimmed by 0 bases and 8 bases, with 3 bases remaining between them. The CDR3 loop spans 11 amino acids. The CDR3 loop is CASSLDYEQFF. The DNA for the CDR3 is TGCGCCAGCAGCTTGGATTATGAGCAGTTCTTC.

The CDR3 spells CASSPNMNTEAFF. CDR3 bases: TGTGCCAGCAGCCCGAACATGAACACTGAAGCTTTCTTT. This chain connects TRBV27 to TRBJ1-1; D gene unclear. CDR3 length: 13 amino acids. The germline V gene encodes CDR1 MNHEY and CDR2 SMNVEV (reference sequence). Trimming cost V 6 bases and J 0 bases, with 8 bases left between them.

The CDR3 nucleotides are TGCGCCAGCTCTTGGGCGGGCTCATCTCCTTGGGACAATGAGCAGTTCTTC. It is translated as CASSWAGSSPWDNEQFF. The rearrangement links TRBV4-3 to TRBJ2-1, with a tentative D call TRBD2 (5 bases). The CDR3 covers 17 residues. Germline-derived CDR1 and CDR2 are LGHNA and YSLEER. V lost 8 bases and J lost 5, with 25 bases in between.

The chain joins TRBV28 to TRBJ2-1; the match to TRBD1 covers 10 bases. The germline gives CDR1 MDHEN, CDR2 SYDVKM. The CDR3 extends over 15 amino acids. Trimming at V came to 6 bases and at J to 2 bases, leaving 4 bases not matched to a gene. As DNA, the CDR3 is TGTGCCAGCAGCTCCGGGACAGGGGCCTACAATGAGCAGTTCTTC. It translates to CASSSGTGAYNEQFF.

This rearrangement joins TRBV7-9 to TRBJ2-3; the D gene is possibly TRBD2 (6 bases). Germline-derived CDR1 and CDR2 are SEHNR and FQNEAQ (reference sequence). This CDR3 comprises 13 residues. The V end was cut by 3 bases, the J end by 5 bases, with 9 bases between. CDR3 in DNA: TGTGCCAGCAGCTTGGGAGGACAAGATACGCAGTATTTT. This gives the protein CASSLGGQDTQYF.

The rearrangement links TRBV4-2 to TRBJ2-7, with unresolved D. With 0 bases removed from V and 7 bases from J, the gap between germline ends came to 13 bases. This CDR3 has 14 residues. CDR1 is LGHNA and CDR2 is YNFKEQ in the germline V gene. CDR3 sequence reads: CASSQDNYLGEQYF. CDR3 coding DNA: TGTGCCAGCAGCCAAGATAACTACCTCGGGGAGCAGTACTTC.

In this sample, this clone turned up once. The rearrangement joins TRBV4-3 to TRBJ2-1; 7 bases align to TRBD2. Germline trimming cut 2 bases from V and 0 bases from J; bases unmatched to any gene: 4. CDR1 is LGHNA, CDR2 YSLEER, per germline. There are 16 residues in the CDR3. Here the CDR3 DNA reads TGCGCCAGCAGCCAAACCGGGACTAACTCCTACAATGAGCAGTTCTTC. Protein: CASSQTGTNSYNEQFF.